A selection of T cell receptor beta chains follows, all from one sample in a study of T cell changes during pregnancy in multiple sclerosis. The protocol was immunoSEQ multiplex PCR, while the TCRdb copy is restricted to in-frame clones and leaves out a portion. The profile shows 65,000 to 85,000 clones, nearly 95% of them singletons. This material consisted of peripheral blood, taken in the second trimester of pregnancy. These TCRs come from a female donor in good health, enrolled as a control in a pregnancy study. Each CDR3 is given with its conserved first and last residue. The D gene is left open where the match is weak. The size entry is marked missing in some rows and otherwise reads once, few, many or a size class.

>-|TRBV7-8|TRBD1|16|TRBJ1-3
CASSWDRGVSGNTIYF
TGTGCCAGCAGCTGGGACAGGGGTGTATCCGGAAACACCATATATTTT
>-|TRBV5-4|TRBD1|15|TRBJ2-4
CASSRDRGGQNIQYF
TGTGCCAGCAGCCGGGACAGGGGAGGTCAGAACATTCAGTACTTC
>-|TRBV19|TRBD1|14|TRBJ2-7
CASSSGQGSYEQYF
TGTGCCAGTAGTTCCGGACAGGGATCCTACGAGCAGTACTTC
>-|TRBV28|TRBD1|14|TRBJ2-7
CASSLTGGLGEQYF
TGTGCCAGCAGTTTAACAGGGGGTCTCGGGGAGCAGTACTTC
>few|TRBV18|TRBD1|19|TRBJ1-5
CASSPGGTGQQHRNQPQHF
TGTGCCAGCTCACCAGGGGGTACGGGACAGCAACATCGTAATCAGCCCCAGCATTTT
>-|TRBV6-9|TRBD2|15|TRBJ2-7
CASSSGTSLSYEQYF
TGTGCCAGCAGTTCCGGGACTAGCCTTTCCTACGAGCAGTACTTC
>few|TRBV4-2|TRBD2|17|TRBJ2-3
CASSQDVPGGGTDTQYF
TGTGCCAGCAGCCAAGATGTTCCGGGAGGAGGGACAGATACGCAGTATTTT
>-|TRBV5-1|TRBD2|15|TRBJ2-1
CASSWLADSYNEQFF
TGCGCCAGCAGCTGGCTAGCGGATTCCTACAATGAGCAGTTCTTC
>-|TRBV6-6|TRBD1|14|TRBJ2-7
CASTHTGGLDEQYF
TGTGCCAGCACTCACACAGGGGGCTTGGACGAGCAGTACTTC
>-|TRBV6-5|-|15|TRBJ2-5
CASSYSIEGRETQYF
TGTGCCAGCAGTTACTCGATTGAGGGGAGGGAGACCCAGTACTTC
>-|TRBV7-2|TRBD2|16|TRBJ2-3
CASSAQLAGGTDTQYF
TGTGCCAGCAGCGCCCAACTAGCGGGAGGCACAGATACGCAGTATTTT
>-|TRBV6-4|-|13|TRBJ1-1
CASSATGRTEAFF
TGTGCCAGCAGTGCAACAGGGCGGACTGAAGCTTTCTTT
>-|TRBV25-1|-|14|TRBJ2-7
CASSESRGPYEQYF
TGTGCCAGCAGTGAATCCAGGGGTCCCTACGAGCAGTACTTC
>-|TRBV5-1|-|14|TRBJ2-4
CASSLTEAKNIQYF
TGCGCCAGCAGCCTAACAGAAGCCAAAAACATTCAGTACTTC
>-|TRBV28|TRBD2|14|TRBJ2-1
CASSSGLDYNEQFF
TGTGCCAGCAGTTCCGGACTAGACTACAATGAGCAGTTCTTC
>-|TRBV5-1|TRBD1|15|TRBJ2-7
CASSLGGAQGHEQYF
TGCGCCAGCAGCTTGGGCGGTGCACAGGGGCACGAGCAGTACTTC
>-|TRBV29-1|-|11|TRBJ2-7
CSVWESYEQYF
TGCAGCGTTTGGGAGTCCTACGAGCAGTACTTC
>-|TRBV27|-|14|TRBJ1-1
CASSSLTERTEAFF
TGTGCCAGCAGTTCACTGACAGAGAGGACTGAAGCTTTCTTT
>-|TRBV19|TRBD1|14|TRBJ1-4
CASSDRGSNEKLFF
TGTGCCAGTAGCGACAGGGGATCTAATGAAAAACTGTTTTTT
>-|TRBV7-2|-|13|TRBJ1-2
CASTPRGAGGYTF
TGTGCCAGCACCCCCCGGGGTGCGGGGGGCTACACCTTC
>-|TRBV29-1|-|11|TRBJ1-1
CSVSRGGEAFF
TGCAGCGTCAGTAGGGGTGGGGAAGCTTTCTTT
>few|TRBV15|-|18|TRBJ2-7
CATSREGIAGQLAYEQYF
TGTGCCACCAGCAGGGAAGGAATTGCAGGGCAGCTGGCCTACGAGCAGTACTTC
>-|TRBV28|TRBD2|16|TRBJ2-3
CASSPGAGGGTDTQYF
TGTGCCAGCAGCCCTGGGGCGGGAGGCGGCACAGATACGCAGTATTTT
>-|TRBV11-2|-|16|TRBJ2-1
CASSLWAGSSYNEQFF
TGTGCCAGCAGCTTATGGGCGGGGAGCTCCTACAATGAGCAGTTCTTC
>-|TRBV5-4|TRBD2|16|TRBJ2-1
CASSDGTSGLQGEQFF
TGTGCCAGCAGCGACGGGACTAGCGGACTACAGGGTGAGCAGTTCTTC
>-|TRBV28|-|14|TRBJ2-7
CASSFLVPPYEQYF
TGTGCCAGCAGTTTTCTAGTACCTCCCTACGAGCAGTACTTC
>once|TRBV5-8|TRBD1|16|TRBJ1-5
CASSLWDSRANQPQHF
TGTGCCAGCAGCTTGTGGGACAGCAGGGCGAATCAGCCCCAGCATTTT
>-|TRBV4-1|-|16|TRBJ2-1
CASSPADRRSYNEQFF
TGCGCCAGCAGCCCCGCTGACAGGCGCTCCTACAATGAGCAGTTCTTC
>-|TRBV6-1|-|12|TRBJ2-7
CASSPRDYEQYF
TGTGCCAGCAGCCCCCGGGACTACGAGCAGTACTTC
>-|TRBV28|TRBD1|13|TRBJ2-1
CAATGRGPNEQFF
TGTGCCGCCACCGGCAGGGGGCCCAATGAGCAGTTCTTC
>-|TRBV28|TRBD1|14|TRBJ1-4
CASSTGAANEKLFF
TGTGCCAGCAGTACAGGGGCAGCTAATGAAAAACTGTTTTTT
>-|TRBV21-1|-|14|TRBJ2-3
CASTRLSAIDTQYF
TGTGCCAGCACCCGACTGTCGGCAATAGATACGCAGTATTTT
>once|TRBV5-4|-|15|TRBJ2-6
CATQTKSSGANVLTF
TGTGCCACCCAAACAAAGTCTTCTGGGGCCAACGTCCTGACTTTC
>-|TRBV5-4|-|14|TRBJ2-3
CASSYDRGTDTQYF
TGTGCCAGCAGCTACGACCGGGGCACAGATACGCAGTATTTT
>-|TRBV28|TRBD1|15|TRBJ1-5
CATARTGNNNQPQHF
TGTGCCACCGCCCGGACAGGAAACAACAATCAGCCCCAGCATTTT
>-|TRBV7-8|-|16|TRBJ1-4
CASASLGRVEGEKLFF
TGTGCCAGCGCGAGCTTAGGGAGGGTGGAGGGTGAAAAACTGTTTTTT
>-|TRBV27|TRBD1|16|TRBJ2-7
CASSFRQGALGYEQYF
TGTGCCAGCAGTTTCAGACAGGGGGCCCTAGGGTACGAGCAGTACTTC
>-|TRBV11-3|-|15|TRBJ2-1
CASSLGLYGGNEQFF
TGTGCCAGCAGCTTAGGGCTTTATGGTGGCAATGAGCAGTTCTTC
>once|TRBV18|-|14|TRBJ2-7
CASSPYSVAYEQYF
TGTGCCAGCTCCCCATATAGCGTCGCCTACGAGCAGTACTTC
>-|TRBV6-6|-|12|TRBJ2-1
CASSYLANEQFF
TGTGCCAGCAGTTACCTGGCCAATGAGCAGTTCTTC
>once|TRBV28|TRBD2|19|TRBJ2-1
CASSSPAGGSTRSYNEQFF
TGTGCCAGCAGTTCCCCAGCGGGAGGTTCTACCCGCTCCTACAATGAGCAGTTCTTC
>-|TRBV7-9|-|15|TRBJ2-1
CASSLWGSGYNEQFF
TGTGCCAGCAGCTTATGGGGTAGCGGCTACAATGAGCAGTTCTTC
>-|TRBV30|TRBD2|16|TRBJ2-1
CAWSVRGTSGFNEQFF
TGTGCCTGGAGTGTACGTGGGACTAGCGGCTTTAATGAGCAGTTCTTC
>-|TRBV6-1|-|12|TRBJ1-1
CASSELVKGVFF
TGTGCCAGCAGTGAACTTGTGAAGGGAGTTTTCTTT
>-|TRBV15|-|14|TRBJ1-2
CATSRPGREDGYTF
TGTGCCACCAGCAGACCCGGCCGGGAGGATGGCTACACCTTC
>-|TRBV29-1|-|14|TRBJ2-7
CSGRGPGESSEQYF
TGCAGCGGACGAGGTCCAGGGGAATCTTCCGAGCAGTACTTC
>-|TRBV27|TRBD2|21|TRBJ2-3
CASSLYPGLAGGNSSTDTQYF
TGTGCCAGCAGTTTGTATCCCGGTCTAGCGGGAGGCAATTCTAGCACAGATACGCAGTATTTT
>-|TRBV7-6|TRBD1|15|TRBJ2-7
CASSLGRDSSYEQYF
TGTGCCAGCAGCTTAGGACGGGACAGCTCCTACGAGCAGTACTTC